This TCR beta chain was identified in a study of CD8+ T cells in alopecia areata. RNA extraction was followed by reverse transcription into cDNA, which acted as the sequencing template. Generated by immunoSEQ multiplex PCR, the TCRdb table keeps only in-frame clones and is missing some. The sample lists more than 110,000 clones; approximately 85% were seen once. CDR1 and CDR2 (germline): SEHNR, FQNEAQ (reference sequence). V shed 1 base and J shed 0 bases, with 9 bases lying between them. CDR3 length: 15 residues. Findings and limits, study-wide: Amid tofacitinib therapy, many expanded lesional clones stayed present in scalp and blood.

Treatment denoted: oral pan-JAK inhibitor, 5-10 mg twice daily. Details on this clone: What it recognizes is unknown.

The sequencing here drew on CD8+ T cells sorted from blood, taken at week 4, from a patient treated with tofacitinib. V is TRBV7-9 and J is TRBJ1-2; D remains unclear. The sequence was obtained from a human donor with alopecia areata. The CDR3 nucleotides are TGTGCCAGCAGCTTAGTTTCTTTAGCTAACTATGGCTACACCTTC. As protein: CASSLVSLANYGYTF.